This passage covers 15 T cell receptor beta chains from one sample sequenced in a study of sequential checkpoint blockade in melanoma. Treatment described: randomized to nivolumab then ipilimumab (arm A) or the reverse (arm B). This table comes from immunoSEQ multiplex PCR, and its TCRdb copy is limited to in-frame clones, with some not included. This table holds roughly 30,000 clones, 83% found once. The starting material was CD8+ T cells sorted from blood (inferred from file names), obtained from a patient given nivolumab and ipilimumab in sequence. The source is a human donor with melanoma.

The chain is built from TRBV6-4 and TRBJ2-3; 7 bases are a match to TRBD2. Trimming removed 0 bases from V and 8 bases from J; junction bases left unmatched: 11. Germline V gene sequence: CDR1 MRHNA, CDR2 SNTAGT. This CDR3 contains 16 residues. This chain's CDR3 is CASSDSPGGDSSTQYF. The CDR3 bases are TGTGCCAGCAGTGACTCCCCGGGGGGTGATTCGAGTACGCAGTATTTT.

In its sample, this clone was seen a few times. The chain recombines TRBV28 with TRBJ1-2, with 8 bases matching TRBD1. CDR1 MDHEN and CDR2 SYDVKM come from the germline V gene. The CDR3 length is 13 residues. Trimming removed 5 bases from V and 3 bases from J; junction bases left unmatched: 2. CDR3 in amino acids: CASSKTGDYGYTF. CDR3 coding DNA: TGTGCCAGCAGTAAGACAGGGGACTATGGCTACACCTTC.

CDR3 DNA sequence: TGTGCCAGCAGGACAGGGGTTAACACTGAAGCTTTCTTT. Protein: CASRTGVNTEAFF. This chain links TRBV27 with TRBJ1-1, with 8 positions matching TRBD1. With 6 bases clipped from V and 2 bases from J, the junction kept 2 bases outside the gene matches. The CDR3 extends over 13 amino acids. Per germline, CDR1 MNHEY and CDR2 SMNVEV (reference sequence).

The chain joins TRBV9 to TRBJ1-1; D possibly corresponds to TRBD1 (6 bases). Deletions cut 3 bases from V and 4 bases from J, with 13 bases between. The CDR3 has 14 residues. Germline lookup yields CDR1 SGDLS and CDR2 YYNGEE. In DNA, the CDR3 is TGTGCCAGCAGCGCGTACAGGGCCCCCACTGAAGCTTTCTTT. This encodes CASSAYRAPTEAFF.

This clone was seen once. The chain uses TRBV19 and TRBJ1-2, with D tentatively TRBD1 (5 bases). Germline V CDR1 and CDR2: LNHDA, SQIVND (reference sequence). CDR3 size: 15 residues. Between the trimmed V and J ends, which lost 9 bases and 8 bases, there was a span of 25 bases. The CDR3: CASLTKGHHREGYTF. In nucleotides, the CDR3 is TGTGCCAGCCTGACAAAGGGGCACCATCGAGAGGGCTACACCTTC.

The chain recombines TRBV5-6 with TRBJ2-2; 9 positions agree with TRBD1. Looked up from germline, CDR1 is SGHDT and CDR2 is YYEEEE. The CDR3 runs to 15 residues. J was trimmed by 3 bases and V by 4 bases; bases with no gene match: 4. CDR3 nucleotides: TGTGCCAGCAGCGAGGGACAGGGCTACACCGGGGAGCTGTTTTTT. Translating it yields CASSEGQGYTGELFF. Together with reference TRBV5-6 and TRBJ2-2, the CDR3 gives the full variable domain: DAGVTQSPTHLIKTRGQQVTLRCSPKSGHDTVSWYQQALGQGPQFIFQYYEEEERQRGNFPDRFSGHQFPNYSSELNVNALLLGDSALYLCASSEGQGYTGELFFGEGSRLTVL.

The genes are TRBV2 and TRBJ2-5; D is perhaps TRBD2 (5 bases). CDR1 and CDR2 (germline): SNHLY, FYNNEI. Trimming removed 11 bases from V and 0 bases from J, with 19 bases in between. The CDR3 sequence is 15 residues long. The CDR3 reads CAGNEGRGYQETQYF. The CDR3 coding sequence is TGTGCCGGCAATGAAGGGAGAGGGTACCAAGAGACCCAGTACTTC.

The chain joins TRBV11-2 to TRBJ2-3; TRBD2 matches 9 bases. Germline trimming cut 1 base from V and 2 bases from J; bases unmatched to any gene: 10. The CDR3 length is 18 residues. Germline V gene data show CDR1 as SGHAT and CDR2 as FQNNGV. CDR3 amino acids: CASSLAASGGSLTDTQYF. The CDR3 nucleotides are TGTGCCAGCAGCTTAGCCGCCAGCGGGGGGTCCCTCACAGATACGCAGTATTTT.

The chain links TRBV5-4 to TRBJ2-5; possibly TRBD1 for D (6 bases). V was trimmed by 4 bases and J by 3 bases, leaving 13 bases between them. The CDR3 is 14 residues long. CDR1 is SGHNT, CDR2 YYREEE, per germline (reference sequence). DNA for the CDR3: TGTGCCAGCAGCGCATTGACAGGTGAAGAGACCCAGTACTTC. Protein: CASSALTGEETQYF.

The chain couples TRBV27 to TRBJ2-7; D is perhaps TRBD1 (6 bases). Trimming removed 2 bases at V and 5 bases at J, with 7 bases between. This CDR3 has 12 amino acids. Per the germline V gene, CDR1 is MNHEY and CDR2 is SMNVEV (reference sequence). CDR3 nucleotide sequence: TGTGCCAGCAGTTTAACAGGGAACGAGCAGTACTTC. Its protein product is CASSLTGNEQYF.

This sequence joins TRBV4-2 and TRBJ2-5; 10 bases map to TRBD2. CDR1 and CDR2 from the germline V gene are LGHNA and YNFKEQ. There are 15 residues in the CDR3. V dropped 5 bases and J dropped 5; count of bases not matched to a gene: 8. The CDR3 nucleotides read TGTGCCAGCAGCAACAGCGGGAGGGCGGCCGAGACCCAGTACTTC. This sequence encodes CASSNSGRAAETQYF.

This chain joins TRBV4-3 and TRBJ2-3; no clear D. Germline V lookup: CDR1 LGHNA, CDR2 YSLEER. V was trimmed by 5 bases and J by 2 bases, leaving 14 bases between them. The CDR3 sequence is 15 residues long. CDR3 amino acids: CASSYGSTFTDTQYF. The CDR3 DNA sequence: TGCGCCAGCAGCTACGGGTCTACTTTCACAGATACGCAGTATTTT.

The chain has TRBV7-9 and TRBJ2-7; 10 nucleotides agree with TRBD1. Unmatched junction bases numbered 8, after V lost 3 bases and J lost 6 bases. Germline loops: CDR1 SEHNR, CDR2 FQNEAQ (reference sequence). The CDR3 contains 15 residues. The CDR3 nucleotides are TGTGCCAGCAGCTTCCGGGACAGGGGATTGTCCGAGCAGTACTTC. Its protein product is CASSFRDRGLSEQYF.

This clone was seen just once. The genes are TRBV7-8 and TRBJ1-4, with D uncertain. Between the trimmed V and J ends, which lost 3 bases and 0 bases, there was a span of 5 bases. Germline V gene sequence: CDR1 SGHVS, CDR2 FQNEAQ. The CDR3 is made up of 14 amino acids. DNA for the CDR3: TGTGCCAGCAGCTTTCTTGCAACTAATGAAAAACTGTTTTTT. Translation gives CASSFLATNEKLFF.

Here the CDR3 reads CASSQDRREVYEQYF. The CDR3 DNA follows: TGCGCCAGCAGCCAAGATAGGCGGGAGGTTTACGAGCAGTACTTC. V gene TRBV4-3 combines with J gene TRBJ2-7, with 8 bases that match TRBD2. This CDR3 spans 15 amino acids. V lost 0 bases, J lost 4 bases, and 5 bases stayed unmatched. Germline CDR1 reads LGHNA; CDR2 reads YSLEER.